The source of this T cell receptor beta chain is a study of blood T cell repertoires in COVID-19. Some clones are missing from TCRdb's copy, which holds only in-frame ones; the method was immunoSEQ multiplex PCR. Here the sample spans some 270,000 clones, 80% to 90% being singletons. Trimming took 1 base from V and 3 from J, leaving 9 bases between them. Germline V gene data show CDR1 as LNHDA and CDR2 as SQIVND (reference sequence). The CDR3 covers 14 residues. Those who participated ranged in age from roughly 18 to 89 years and resided in 20 to 30 US areas. Participant reports of clinical history set cohort assignment.

This rearrangement joins TRBV19 to TRBJ1-1; D possibly corresponds to TRBD1 (5 bases). This receptor was obtained from a woman aged 40 to 50 who had been exposed to COVID-19. Sequencing was done on a sample of PBMCs or T cells enriched from blood (not recorded which). CDR3 sequence: CASSIGPQDTEAFF. CDR3 nucleotide sequence: TGTGCCAGTAGTATAGGACCACAGGACACTGAAGCTTTCTTT.